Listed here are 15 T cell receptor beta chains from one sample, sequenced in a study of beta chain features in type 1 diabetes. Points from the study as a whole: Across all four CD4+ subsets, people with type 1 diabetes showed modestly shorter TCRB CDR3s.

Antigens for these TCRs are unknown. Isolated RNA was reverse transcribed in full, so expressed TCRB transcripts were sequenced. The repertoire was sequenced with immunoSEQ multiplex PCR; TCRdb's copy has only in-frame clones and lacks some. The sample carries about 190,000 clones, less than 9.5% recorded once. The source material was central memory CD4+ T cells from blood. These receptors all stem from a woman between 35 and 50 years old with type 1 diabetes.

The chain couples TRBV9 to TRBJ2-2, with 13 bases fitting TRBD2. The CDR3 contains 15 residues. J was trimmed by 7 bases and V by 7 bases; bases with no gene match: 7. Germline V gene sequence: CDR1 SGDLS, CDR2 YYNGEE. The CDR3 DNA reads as TGTGCCAGCGGACGGACTAGCGGGGGAATCGGGGAGCTGTTTTTT. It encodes CASGRTSGGIGELFF.

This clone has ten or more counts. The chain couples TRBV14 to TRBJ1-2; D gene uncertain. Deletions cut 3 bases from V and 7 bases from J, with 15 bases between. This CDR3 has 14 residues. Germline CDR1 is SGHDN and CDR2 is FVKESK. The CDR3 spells CASSQHKNPFGYTF. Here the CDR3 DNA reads TGTGCCAGCAGCCAGCACAAGAATCCCTTTGGCTACACCTTC.

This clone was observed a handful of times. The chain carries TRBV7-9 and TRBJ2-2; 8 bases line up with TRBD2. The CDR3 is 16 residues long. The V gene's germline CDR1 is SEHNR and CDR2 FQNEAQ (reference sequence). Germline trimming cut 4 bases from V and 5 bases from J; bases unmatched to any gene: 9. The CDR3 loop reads CASSSRRPGGTGELFF. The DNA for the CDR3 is TGTGCCAGCAGCTCGAGGAGGCCGGGAGGGACCGGGGAGCTGTTTTTT.

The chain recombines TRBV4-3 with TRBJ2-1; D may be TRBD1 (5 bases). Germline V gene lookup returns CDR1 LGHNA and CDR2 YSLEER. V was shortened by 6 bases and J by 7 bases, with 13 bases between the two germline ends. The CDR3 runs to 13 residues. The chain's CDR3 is CASSRAGLNEQFF. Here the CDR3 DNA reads TGCGCCAGCAGTAGGGCAGGGCTGAATGAGCAGTTCTTC.

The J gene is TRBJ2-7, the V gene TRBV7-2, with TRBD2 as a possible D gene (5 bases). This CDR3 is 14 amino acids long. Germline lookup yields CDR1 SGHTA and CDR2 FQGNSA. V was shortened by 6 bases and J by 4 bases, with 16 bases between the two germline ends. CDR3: CASSTQDGLYEQYF. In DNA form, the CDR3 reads TGTGCCAGCAGTACTCAGGACGGACTTTACGAGCAGTACTTC.

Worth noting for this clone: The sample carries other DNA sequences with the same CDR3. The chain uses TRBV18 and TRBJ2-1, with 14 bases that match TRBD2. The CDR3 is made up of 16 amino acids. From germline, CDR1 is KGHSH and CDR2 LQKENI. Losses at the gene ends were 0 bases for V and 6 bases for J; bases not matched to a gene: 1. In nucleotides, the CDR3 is TGTGCCAGCTCACCACCGGGACTAGCGGGGGTCAATGAGCAGTTCTTC. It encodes CASSPPGLAGVNEQFF.

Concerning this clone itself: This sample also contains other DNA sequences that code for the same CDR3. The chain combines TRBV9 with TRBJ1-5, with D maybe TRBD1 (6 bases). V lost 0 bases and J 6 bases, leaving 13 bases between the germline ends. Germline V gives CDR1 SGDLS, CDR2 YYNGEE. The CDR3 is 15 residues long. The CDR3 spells CASSVEGEGGQPQHF. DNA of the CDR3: TGTGCCAGCAGCGTAGAGGGGGAGGGTGGTCAGCCCCAGCATTTT.

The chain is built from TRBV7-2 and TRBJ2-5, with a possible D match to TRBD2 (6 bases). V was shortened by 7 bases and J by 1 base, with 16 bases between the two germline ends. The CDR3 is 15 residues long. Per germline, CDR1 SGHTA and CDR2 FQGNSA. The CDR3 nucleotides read TGTGCCAGCAAGTCCTACGGGGGAGTCCAAGAGACCCAGTACTTC. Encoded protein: CASKSYGGVQETQYF.

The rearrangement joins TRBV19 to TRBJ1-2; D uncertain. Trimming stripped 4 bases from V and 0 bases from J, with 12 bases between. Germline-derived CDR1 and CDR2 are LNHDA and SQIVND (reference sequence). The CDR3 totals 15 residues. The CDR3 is CASSKEAGTNYGYTF. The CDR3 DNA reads TGTGCCAGTAGTAAAGAAGCCGGGACTAACTATGGCTACACCTTC.

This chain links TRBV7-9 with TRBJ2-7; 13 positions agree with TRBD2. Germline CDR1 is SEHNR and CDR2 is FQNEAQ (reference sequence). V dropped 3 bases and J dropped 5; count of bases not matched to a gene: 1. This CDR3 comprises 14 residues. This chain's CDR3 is CASSFGTSGDEQYF. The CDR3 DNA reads TGTGCCAGCAGCTTCGGGACTAGCGGGGACGAGCAGTACTTC.

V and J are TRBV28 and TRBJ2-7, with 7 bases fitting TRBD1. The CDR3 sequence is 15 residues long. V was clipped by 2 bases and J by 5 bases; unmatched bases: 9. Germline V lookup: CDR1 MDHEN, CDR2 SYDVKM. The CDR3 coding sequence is TGTGCCAGCAGTTTACTGGCACCAGGGGGAAACGAGCAGTACTTC. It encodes CASSLLAPGGNEQYF.

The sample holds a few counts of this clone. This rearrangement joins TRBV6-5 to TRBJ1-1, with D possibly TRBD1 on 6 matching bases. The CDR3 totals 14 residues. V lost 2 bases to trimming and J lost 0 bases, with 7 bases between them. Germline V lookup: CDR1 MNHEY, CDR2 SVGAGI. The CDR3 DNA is TGTGCCAGCAGTTACGGACAGATGAACACTGAAGCTTTCTTT. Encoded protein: CASSYGQMNTEAFF.

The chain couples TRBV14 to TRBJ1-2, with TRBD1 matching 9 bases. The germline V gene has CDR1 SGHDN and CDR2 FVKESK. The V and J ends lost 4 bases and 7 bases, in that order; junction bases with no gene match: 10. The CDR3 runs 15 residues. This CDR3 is CASSPRWTGAGGYTF. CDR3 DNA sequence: TGTGCCAGCAGCCCGAGATGGACAGGGGCCGGTGGCTACACCTTC.

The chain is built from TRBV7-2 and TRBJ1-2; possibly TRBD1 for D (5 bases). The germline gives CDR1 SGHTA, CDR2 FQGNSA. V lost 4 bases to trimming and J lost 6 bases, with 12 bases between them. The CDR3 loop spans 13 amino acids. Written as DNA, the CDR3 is TGTGCCAGCAGCTCCACAGGCGGGGATGGCTACACCTTC. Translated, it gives CASSSTGGDGYTF.

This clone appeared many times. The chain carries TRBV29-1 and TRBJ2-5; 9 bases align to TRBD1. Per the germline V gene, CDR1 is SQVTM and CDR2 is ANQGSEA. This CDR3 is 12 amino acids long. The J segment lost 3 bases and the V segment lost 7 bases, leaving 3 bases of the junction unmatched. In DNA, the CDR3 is TGCAGCGCCCGGACAGGGGAAGAGACCCAGTACTTC. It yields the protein CSARTGEETQYF.